This TCR beta chain came from a study of blood T cells in healthy people across ages. At the level of the study: Roughly one uniquely barcoded beta molecule per two T cells was captured.

The CDR3 covers 12 residues. From germline, CDR1 is SQVTM and CDR2 ANQGSEA. The V and J ends lost 7 bases and 1 base respectively, with 10 bases between them. This clonotype has a handful of counts. Its cognate antigen is unknown. Overall study findings and caveats: When set beside aged donors, long-lived donors presented more naive CD4+ cells and higher diversity. Per million T cells, TCR beta diversity dropped roughly linearly as age increased.

With a J-beta primer mix and a sample-barcoded 5' primer, a second PCR ran 7 to 11 cycles. One entry per CDR3 protein, called by TCRdb with MiXCR from the 5' RACE reads. The sample shows more than 600,000 distinct CDR3 sequences, 25% of them seen only once. These data were also reused for a study on T cells of mothers and their children. That work adds: The study found slightly higher but non-significant overlap in related versus unrelated mother-child pairs.

The source of this sequence is a boy between 10 and 17 years old in good health. Sequencing was carried out using blood. The J gene is TRBJ1-1, the V gene TRBV29-1; no firm D call. The CDR3 sequence: CSAGGANTEAFF. CDR3 nucleotides: TGCAGCGCCGGCGGTGCGAACACTGAAGCTTTCTTT.